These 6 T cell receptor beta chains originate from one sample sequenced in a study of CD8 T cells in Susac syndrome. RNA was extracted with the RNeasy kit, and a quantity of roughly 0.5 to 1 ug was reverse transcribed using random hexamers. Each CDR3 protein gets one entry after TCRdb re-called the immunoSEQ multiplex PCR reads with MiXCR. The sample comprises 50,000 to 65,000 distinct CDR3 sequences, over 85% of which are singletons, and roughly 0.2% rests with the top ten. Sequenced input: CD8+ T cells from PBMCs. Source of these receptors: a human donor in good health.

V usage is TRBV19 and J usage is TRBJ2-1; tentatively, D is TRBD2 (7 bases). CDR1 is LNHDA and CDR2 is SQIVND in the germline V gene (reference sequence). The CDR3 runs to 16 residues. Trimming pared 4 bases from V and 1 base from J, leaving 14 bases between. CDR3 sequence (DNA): TGTGCCAGTAGTAGAGATCGGGGGGCATCCTACAATGAGCAGTTCTTC. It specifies CASSRDRGASYNEQFF.

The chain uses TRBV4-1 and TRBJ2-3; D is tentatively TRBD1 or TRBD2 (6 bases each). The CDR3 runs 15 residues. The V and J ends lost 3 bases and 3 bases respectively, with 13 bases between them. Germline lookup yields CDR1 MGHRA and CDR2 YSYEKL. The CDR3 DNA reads TGCGCCAGCAGCCAGGTTAGGGGGGCGACAGATACGCAGTATTTT. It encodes CASSQVRGATDTQYF.

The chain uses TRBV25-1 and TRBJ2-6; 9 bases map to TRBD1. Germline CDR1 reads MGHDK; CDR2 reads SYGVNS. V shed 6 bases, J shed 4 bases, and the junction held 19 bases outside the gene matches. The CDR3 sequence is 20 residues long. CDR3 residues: CASSETRWLGQGTGANVLTF. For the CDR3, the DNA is TGTGCCAGCAGCGAAACGAGGTGGTTGGGACAGGGAACCGGGGCCAACGTCCTGACTTTC.

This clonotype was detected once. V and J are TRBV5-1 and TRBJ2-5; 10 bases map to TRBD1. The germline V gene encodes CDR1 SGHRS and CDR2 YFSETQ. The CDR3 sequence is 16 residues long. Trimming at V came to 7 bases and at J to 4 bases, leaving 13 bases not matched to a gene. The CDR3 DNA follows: TGCGCCAGCTCTCTCCGGGACAGGGGCATTCGAGAGACCCAGTACTTC. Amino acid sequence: CASSLRDRGIRETQYF.

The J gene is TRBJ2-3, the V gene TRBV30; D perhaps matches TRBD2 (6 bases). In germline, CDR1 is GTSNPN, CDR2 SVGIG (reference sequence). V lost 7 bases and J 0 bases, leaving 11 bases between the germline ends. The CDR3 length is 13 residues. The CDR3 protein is CAYRDLSTDTQYF. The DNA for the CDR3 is TGTGCCTACCGGGACTTAAGCACAGATACGCAGTATTTT. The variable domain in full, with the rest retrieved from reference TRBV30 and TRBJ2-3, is SQTIHQWPATLVQPVGSPLSLECTVEGTSNPNLYWYRQAAGRGLQLLFYSVGIGQISSEVPQNLSASRPQDRQFILSSKKLLLSDSGFYLCAYRDLSTDTQYFGPGTRLTVL.

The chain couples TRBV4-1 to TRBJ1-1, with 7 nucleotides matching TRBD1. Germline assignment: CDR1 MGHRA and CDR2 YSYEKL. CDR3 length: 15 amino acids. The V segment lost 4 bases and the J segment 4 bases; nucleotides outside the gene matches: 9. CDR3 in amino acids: CASSPAGTDSTEAFF. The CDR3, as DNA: TGCGCCAGCAGCCCGGCCGGGACAGACTCCACTGAAGCTTTCTTT.